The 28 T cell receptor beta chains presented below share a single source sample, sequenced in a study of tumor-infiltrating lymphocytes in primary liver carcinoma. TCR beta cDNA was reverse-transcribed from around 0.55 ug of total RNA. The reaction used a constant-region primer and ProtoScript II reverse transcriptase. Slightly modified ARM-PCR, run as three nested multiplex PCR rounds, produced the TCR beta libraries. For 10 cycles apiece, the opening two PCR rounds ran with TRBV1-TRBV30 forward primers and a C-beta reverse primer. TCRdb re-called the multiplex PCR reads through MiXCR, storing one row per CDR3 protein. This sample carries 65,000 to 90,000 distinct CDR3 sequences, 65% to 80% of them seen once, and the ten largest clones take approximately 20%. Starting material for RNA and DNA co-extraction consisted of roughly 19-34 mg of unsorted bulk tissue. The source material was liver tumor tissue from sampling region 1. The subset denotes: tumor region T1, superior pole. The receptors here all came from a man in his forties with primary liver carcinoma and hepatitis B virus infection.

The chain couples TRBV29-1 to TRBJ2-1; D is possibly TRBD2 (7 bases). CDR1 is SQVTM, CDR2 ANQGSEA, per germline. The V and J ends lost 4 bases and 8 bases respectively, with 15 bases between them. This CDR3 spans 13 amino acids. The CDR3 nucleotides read TGCAGCGTTGGGGCAGGAGGGGGGGATGAGCAGTTCTTC. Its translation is CSVGAGGGDEQFF.

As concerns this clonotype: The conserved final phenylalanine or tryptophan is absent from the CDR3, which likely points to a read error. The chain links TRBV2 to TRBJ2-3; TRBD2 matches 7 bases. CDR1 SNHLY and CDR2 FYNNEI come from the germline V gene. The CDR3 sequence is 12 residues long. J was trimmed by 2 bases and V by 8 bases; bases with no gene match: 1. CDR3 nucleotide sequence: TGTGCCAGCGGGGGGGACACAGATACGCAGTATTCT. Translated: CASGGDTDTQYS.

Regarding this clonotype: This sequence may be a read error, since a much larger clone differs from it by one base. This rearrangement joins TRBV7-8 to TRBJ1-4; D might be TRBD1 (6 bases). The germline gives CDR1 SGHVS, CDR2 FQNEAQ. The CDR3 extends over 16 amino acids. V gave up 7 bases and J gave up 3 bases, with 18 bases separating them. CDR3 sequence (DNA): TGTGCCAGCATCCAAGTGGGGGCGTATCCTAATGAAAAACTGTTTTTT. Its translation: CASIQVGAYPNEKLFF.

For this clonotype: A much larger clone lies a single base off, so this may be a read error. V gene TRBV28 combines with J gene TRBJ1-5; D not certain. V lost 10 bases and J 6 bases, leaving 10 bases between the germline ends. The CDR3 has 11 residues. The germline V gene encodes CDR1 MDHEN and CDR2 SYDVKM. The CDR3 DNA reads TGTGCCACCCATCAAAGTCAGCCCCAGCATTTT. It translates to CATHQSQPQHF.

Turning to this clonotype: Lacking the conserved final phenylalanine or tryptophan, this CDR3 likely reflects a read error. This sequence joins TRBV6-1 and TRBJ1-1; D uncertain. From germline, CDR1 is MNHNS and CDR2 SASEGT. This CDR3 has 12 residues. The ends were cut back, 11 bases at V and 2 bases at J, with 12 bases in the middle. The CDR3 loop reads CAAGRLNTEAFL. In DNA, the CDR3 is TGTGCCGCCGGACGGTTAAACACTGAAGCTTTCTTG.

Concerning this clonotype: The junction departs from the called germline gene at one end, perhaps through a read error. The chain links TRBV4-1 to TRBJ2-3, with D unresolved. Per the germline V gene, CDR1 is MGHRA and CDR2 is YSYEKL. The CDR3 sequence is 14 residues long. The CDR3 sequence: CVSRQDQLADTQYF. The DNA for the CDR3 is TGCGTCAGCAGACAAGACCAATTGGCAGATACGCAGTATTTT.

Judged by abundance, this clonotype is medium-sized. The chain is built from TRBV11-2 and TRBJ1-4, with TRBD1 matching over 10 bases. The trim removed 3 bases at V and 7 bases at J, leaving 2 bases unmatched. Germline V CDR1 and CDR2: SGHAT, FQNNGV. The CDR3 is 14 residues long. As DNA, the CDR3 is TGTGCCAGCAGCTTCGGACAGGGGGTTGAAAAACTGTTTTTT. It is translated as CASSFGQGVEKLFF.

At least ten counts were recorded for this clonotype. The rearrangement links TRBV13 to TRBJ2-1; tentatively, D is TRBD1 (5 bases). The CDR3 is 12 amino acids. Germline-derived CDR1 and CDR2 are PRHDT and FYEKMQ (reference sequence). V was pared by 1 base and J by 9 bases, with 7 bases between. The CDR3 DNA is TGTGCCAGCAGCTTAGAGGGGTCTGAGCAGTTCTTC. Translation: CASSLEGSEQFF.

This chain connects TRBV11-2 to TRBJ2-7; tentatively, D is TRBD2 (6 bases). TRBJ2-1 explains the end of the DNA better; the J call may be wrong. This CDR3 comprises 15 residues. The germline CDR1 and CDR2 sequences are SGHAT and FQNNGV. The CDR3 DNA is TGTGCCAGCAGCTTTCGCGATAGCGGCCCCTACGAGCAGTTCTTC. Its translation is CASSFRDSGPYEQFF.

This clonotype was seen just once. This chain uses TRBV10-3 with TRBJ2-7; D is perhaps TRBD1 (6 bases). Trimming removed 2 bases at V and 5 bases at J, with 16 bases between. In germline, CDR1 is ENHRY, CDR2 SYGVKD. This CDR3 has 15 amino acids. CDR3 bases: TGTGCCATCAGTGAGCACGGCAGGGGTCTGAACGAGCAGTACTTC. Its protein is CAISEHGRGLNEQYF.

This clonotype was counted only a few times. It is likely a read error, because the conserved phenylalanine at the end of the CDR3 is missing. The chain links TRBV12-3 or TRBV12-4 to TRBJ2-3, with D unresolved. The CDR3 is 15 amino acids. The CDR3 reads CASSLVAPPADMQYL. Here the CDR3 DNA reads TGTGCCAGCAGTTTAGTGGCCCCACCGGCAGATATGCAGTATTTG.

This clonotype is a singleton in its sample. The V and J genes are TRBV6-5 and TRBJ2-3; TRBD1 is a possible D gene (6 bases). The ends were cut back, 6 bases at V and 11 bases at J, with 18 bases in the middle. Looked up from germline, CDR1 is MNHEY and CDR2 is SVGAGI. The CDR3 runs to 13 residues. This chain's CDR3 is CASRKTGCAMQYF. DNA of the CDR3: TGTGCCAGCAGGAAAACAGGGTGCGCGATGCAGTATTTT.

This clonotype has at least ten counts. CDR3 loop: CASSSATQTGDEQFF. In DNA, the CDR3 is TGTGCCAGCAGCTCCGCTACCCAAACAGGCGATGAGCAGTTCTTC. The chain has TRBV7-8 and TRBJ2-1, with a possible D match to TRBD1 (5 bases). Trimming stripped 4 bases from V and 8 bases from J, with 18 bases between. This CDR3 is built from 15 residues. Germline CDR1 is SGHVS and CDR2 is FQNEAQ.

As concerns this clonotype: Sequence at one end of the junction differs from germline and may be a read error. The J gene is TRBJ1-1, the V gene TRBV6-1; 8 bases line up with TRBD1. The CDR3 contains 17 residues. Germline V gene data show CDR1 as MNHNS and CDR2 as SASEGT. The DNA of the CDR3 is TGTGCCAGCAGTGATTTGGGCAGGGGGCGACTCAGGACTGAAGCTATCTTC. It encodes CASSDLGRGRLRTEAIF.

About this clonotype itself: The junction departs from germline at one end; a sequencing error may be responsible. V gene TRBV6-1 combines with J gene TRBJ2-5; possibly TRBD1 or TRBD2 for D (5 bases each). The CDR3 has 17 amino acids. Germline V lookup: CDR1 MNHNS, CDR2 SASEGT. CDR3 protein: CASSASTGLNRQETQYF. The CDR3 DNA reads TGTGCCAGCAGCGCTAGCACGGGGCTAAACCGCCAAGAGACCCAGTACTTT.

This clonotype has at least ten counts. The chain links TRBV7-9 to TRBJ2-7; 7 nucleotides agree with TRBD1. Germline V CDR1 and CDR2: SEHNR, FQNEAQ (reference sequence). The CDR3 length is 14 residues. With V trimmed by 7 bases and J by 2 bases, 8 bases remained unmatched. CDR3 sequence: CASTAQGSPYEQYF. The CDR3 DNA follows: TGTGCCAGCACCGCACAGGGGTCCCCCTACGAGCAGTACTTC.

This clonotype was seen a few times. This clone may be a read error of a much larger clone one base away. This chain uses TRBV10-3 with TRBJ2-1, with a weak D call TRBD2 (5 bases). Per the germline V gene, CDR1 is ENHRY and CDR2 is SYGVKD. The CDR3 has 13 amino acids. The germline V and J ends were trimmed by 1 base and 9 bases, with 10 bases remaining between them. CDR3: CAISEYPEGEQFF. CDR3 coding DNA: TGTGCCATCAGTGAGTACCCCGAGGGTGAGCAGTTCTTC.

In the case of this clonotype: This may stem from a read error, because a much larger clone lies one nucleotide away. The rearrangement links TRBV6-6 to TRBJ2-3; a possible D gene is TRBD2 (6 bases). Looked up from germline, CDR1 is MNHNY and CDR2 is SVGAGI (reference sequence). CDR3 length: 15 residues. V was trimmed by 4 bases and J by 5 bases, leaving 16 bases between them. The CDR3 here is CASSLGGFGIDTQYF. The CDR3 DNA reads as TGTGCCAGCAGTTTGGGGGGATTTGGCATAGATACGCAGTATTTT.

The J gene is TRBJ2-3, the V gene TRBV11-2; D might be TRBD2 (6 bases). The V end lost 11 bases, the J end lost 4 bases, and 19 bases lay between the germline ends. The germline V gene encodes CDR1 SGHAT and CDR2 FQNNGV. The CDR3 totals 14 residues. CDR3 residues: CADGVREPADTQYF. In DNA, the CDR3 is TGTGCCGACGGGGTACGGGAGCCCGCAGATACGCAGTATTTT.

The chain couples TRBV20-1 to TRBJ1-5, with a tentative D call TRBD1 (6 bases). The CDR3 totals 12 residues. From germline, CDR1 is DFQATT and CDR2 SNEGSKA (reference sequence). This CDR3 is CLRGRVNQPQHF. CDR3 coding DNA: TGCCTCAGGGGCAGGGTCAATCAGCCCCAGCATTTT.

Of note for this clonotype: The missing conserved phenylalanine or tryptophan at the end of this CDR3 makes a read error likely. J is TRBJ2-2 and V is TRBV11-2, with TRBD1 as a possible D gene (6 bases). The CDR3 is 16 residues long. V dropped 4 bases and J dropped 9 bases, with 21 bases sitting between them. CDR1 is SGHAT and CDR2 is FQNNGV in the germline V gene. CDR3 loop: CASSSRQASNAWELFL. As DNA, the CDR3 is TGTGCCAGCAGCTCCAGACAGGCTTCGAACGCCTGGGAGCTGTTTCTT.

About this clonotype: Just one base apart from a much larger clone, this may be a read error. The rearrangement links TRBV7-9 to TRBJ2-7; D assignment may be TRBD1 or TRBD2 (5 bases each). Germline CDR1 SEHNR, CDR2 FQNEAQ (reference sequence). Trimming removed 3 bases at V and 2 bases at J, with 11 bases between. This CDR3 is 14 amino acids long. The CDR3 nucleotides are TGTGCCAGCAGCTTCCGGGACCTCGCCTACGAGCAGTACTTC. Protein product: CASSFRDLAYEQYF.

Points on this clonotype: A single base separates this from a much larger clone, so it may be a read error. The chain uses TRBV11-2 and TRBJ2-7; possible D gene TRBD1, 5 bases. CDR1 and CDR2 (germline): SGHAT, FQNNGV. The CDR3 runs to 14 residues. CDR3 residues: CASSSNRNSYVQYF. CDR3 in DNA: TGTGCCAGCAGCTCTAACAGGAACTCCTACGTGCAGTACTTC. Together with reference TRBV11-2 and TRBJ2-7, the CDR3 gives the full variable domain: EAGVAQSPRYKIIEKRQSVAFWCNPISGHATLYWYQQILGQGPKLLIQFQNNGVVDDSQLPKDRFSAERLKGVDSTLKIQPAKLEDSAVYLCASSSNRNSYVQYFGPGTRLTVT.

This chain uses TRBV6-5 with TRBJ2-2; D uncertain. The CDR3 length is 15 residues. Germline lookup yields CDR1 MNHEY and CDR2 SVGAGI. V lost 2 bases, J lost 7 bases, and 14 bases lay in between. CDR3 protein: CASSYAIDGIGELFF. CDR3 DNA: TGTGCCAGCAGTTACGCAATAGACGGCATCGGGGAGCTGTTTTTT.

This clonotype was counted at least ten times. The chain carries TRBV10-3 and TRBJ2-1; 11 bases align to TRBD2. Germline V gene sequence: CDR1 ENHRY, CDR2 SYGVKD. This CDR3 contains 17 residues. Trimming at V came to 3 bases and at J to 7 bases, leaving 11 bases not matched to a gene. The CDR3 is CAISDVLAGGYMNEQFF. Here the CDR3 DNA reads TGTGCCATCAGTGATGTTCTAGCGGGAGGATACATGAATGAGCAGTTCTTC.

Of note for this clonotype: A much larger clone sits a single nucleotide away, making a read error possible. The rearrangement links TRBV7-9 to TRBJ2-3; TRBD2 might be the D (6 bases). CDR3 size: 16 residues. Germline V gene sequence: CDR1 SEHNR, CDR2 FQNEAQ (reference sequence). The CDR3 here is CACSLVLAWETDTQYF. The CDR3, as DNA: TGTGCCTGCAGCTTGGTTCTAGCGTGGGAAACAGATACGCAGTATTTT.

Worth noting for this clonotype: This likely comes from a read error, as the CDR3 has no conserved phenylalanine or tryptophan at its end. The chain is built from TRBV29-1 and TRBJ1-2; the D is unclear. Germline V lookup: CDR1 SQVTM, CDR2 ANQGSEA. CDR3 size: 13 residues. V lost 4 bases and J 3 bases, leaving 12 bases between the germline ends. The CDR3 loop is CSVGLDNDYGYTL. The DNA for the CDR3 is TGCAGCGTTGGGTTAGACAACGACTATGGCTACACCTTA.

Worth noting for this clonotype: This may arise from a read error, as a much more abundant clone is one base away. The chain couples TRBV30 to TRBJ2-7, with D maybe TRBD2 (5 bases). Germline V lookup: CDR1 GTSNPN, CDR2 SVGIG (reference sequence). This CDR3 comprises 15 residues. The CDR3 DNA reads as TGTGCCTGGAGAAGCGGCGTGGCCCTCTCCTACGAGCTGTACTTC. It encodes CAWRSGVALSYELYF.